In its sample, the clone carrying this TCR beta chain was seen many times. Its antigen is unknown. This sample was taken from a study of tumor-infiltrating lymphocytes in primary liver carcinoma. The researchers produced TCR beta cDNA from about 510 ng total RNA with a constant-region primer. Slightly modified ARM-PCR served as the procedure for the TCR beta libraries. These libraries came from three rounds of nested multiplex PCR. PCR rounds one and two used TRBV1-TRBV30 forward primers with a C-beta reverse primer for approximately 11 cycles each. MiXCR, applied by TCRdb to the multiplex PCR reads, yields one record per CDR3 protein. Of a few hundred thousand distinct CDR3 sequences detected, 58% appear once; the ten largest clones hold over 15%. Researchers drew blood RNA from unsorted whole blood and extracted germline DNA as well. Overall study findings and caveats: Blood fell significantly below tumors in its top-250-clone fraction (p = 0.039).

CDR3 length: 11 residues. Trimming took 3 bases from V and 9 from J, leaving 6 bases between them. Germline CDR1 MDHEN, CDR2 SYDVKM. This sequence was found in a woman between 25 and 40 years old with primary liver carcinoma and hepatitis B virus infection. Source material: peripheral blood. The chain recombines TRBV28 with TRBJ2-1; D not resolved. The CDR3 region has the DNA TGTGCCAGCAGTTTTTTTGGTGAGCAGTTCTTC. This encodes CASSFFGEQFF.